Shown below are 7 T cell receptor beta chains from a single sample sequenced in a study of T cell responses to AZD1222 COVID-19 vaccine. The repertoire was sequenced with immunoSEQ multiplex PCR; TCRdb's copy has only in-frame clones and lacks some. The sample has 120,000 or so clones, about nine tenths seen once. The material was peripheral blood, obtained on day 0 of MenACWY control vaccination. These receptors were collected from an adult in good health.

The chain joins TRBV2 to TRBJ1-5; D call uncertain. The CDR3 has 15 amino acids. V lost 7 bases, J lost 3 bases, and 16 bases lay in between. The germline CDR1 and CDR2 sequences are SNHLY and FYNNEI. CDR3 loop: CASTPDGNDNQPQHF. Here the CDR3 DNA reads TGTGCCAGCACCCCTGACGGGAACGACAATCAGCCCCAGCATTTT.

The chain recombines TRBV27 with TRBJ1-2, with D tentatively TRBD1 (5 bases). The germline gives CDR1 MNHEY, CDR2 SMNVEV (reference sequence). Trimming cost V 6 bases and J 0 bases, with 8 bases left between them. The CDR3 covers 13 residues. The CDR3 loop is CASSRGANYGYTF. The CDR3 nucleotides read TGTGCCAGCAGCCGGGGGGCTAACTATGGCTACACCTTC.

This sequence joins TRBV28 and TRBJ2-7, with 7 bases lining up with TRBD1. V shed 4 bases, J shed 3 bases, and the junction held 6 bases outside the gene matches. Germline V gives CDR1 MDHEN, CDR2 SYDVKM. There are 14 residues in the CDR3. CDR3 protein: CASSSGTAIYEQYF. The CDR3 DNA reads TGTGCCAGCAGTTCCGGGACAGCCATCTACGAGCAGTACTTC.

In this sample, this clone turned up once. The rearrangement links TRBV29-1 to TRBJ2-5; a weak D match, TRBD2 (7 bases). The CDR3 covers 14 residues. Germline V gene sequence: CDR1 SQVTM, CDR2 ANQGSEA. Trimming left V 1 base short and J 7 bases short, with 16 bases between. In DNA form, the CDR3 reads TGCAGCGTTGAAGCACAGAGGGGGGGCGGGACCCAGTACTTC. Its translation is CSVEAQRGGGTQYF.

V usage is TRBV28 and J usage is TRBJ2-4; the D gene could be TRBD1 or TRBD2 (5 bases each). There are 16 residues in the CDR3. V lost 4 bases and J 6 bases, leaving 19 bases between the germline ends. The germline gives CDR1 MDHEN, CDR2 SYDVKM. This CDR3 reads CASSWEPGTIGNIQYF. As DNA, the CDR3 is TGTGCCAGCAGTTGGGAGCCGGGGACGATCGGAAACATTCAGTACTTC.

The chain has TRBV7-9 and TRBJ2-3, with D perhaps matching TRBD1 or TRBD2 (7 bases each). CDR1 SEHNR and CDR2 FQNEAQ come from the germline V gene (reference sequence). There are 17 residues in the CDR3. The germline V and J ends were trimmed by 4 bases and 1 base, with 18 bases remaining between them. CDR3 DNA: TGTGCCAGCAGCTCACTCAACAGGGGAGGGGGCACAGATACGCAGTATTTT. Amino acids: CASSSLNRGGGTDTQYF.

This sequence joins TRBV9 and TRBJ2-5; no firm D call. CDR3 size: 13 residues. The germline V gene has CDR1 SGDLS and CDR2 YYNGEE. The germline V and J ends were trimmed by 0 bases and 10 bases, with 13 bases remaining between them. CDR3 DNA sequence: TGTGCCAGCAGCGTAGGAGAAGGACCAATCCAGTACTTC. Protein sequence: CASSVGEGPIQYF.